Reported below is one TCR beta chain. The antigen remains undetermined. Per the authors' pipeline: Owing to the provision of junction-only sequences devoid of quality scores by immunoSEQ, filtering differed. TCRdb's copy holds only in-frame clones and misses some; the assay was immunoSEQ multiplex PCR. V and J calls and clone size are those listed in that table; D and trimming were worked out from the DNA. The sample includes about 2.5 million clones, just under 95% of them seen just once. The V gene's germline CDR1 is LNHNV and CDR2 YYDKDF (reference sequence). The CDR3 totals 12 residues. V lost 4 bases, J lost 5 bases, and 8 bases lay in between. The data belong to a study of shared clonotypes between healthy human individuals. Study at large: Those who served as donors were a couple of women and a few men between the ages of 18 and 49.

Findings of the study overall: Tissue TCR repertoires likely differ from these blood-only repertoires. Sequencing depth was expected to affect clonotype sharing among donors.

The sequencing input was naive CD4+ T cells from PBMCs. Subset reported: CD45RA+ positively selected. The TCR comes from a man in his late teens or twenties in good health. Some clones in this sample may be carry-over from other donors' samples. The chain is built from TRBV15 and TRBJ2-5; D unresolved. This CDR3 is CATSTSRETQYF. As DNA, the CDR3 is TGTGCCACCAGCACCAGCCGGGAGACCCAGTACTTC.